This record concerns one TCR beta chain sequence. As yet, its antigen is unknown. The data originate from a study of blood T cells in healthy people across ages. Isolation per sample recovered at least 6.5 million PBMCs. The CDR3 consists of 15 residues. Per germline, CDR1 SGHRS and CDR2 YFSETQ. After removal of 10 bases from V and 2 bases from J, the junction contained 12 bases not matched to a gene. Broader study findings: Older age coincided with a roughly linear decline in TCR beta diversity per million T cells. The CMV status of each donor remained undetermined, and this could have confounded shifts in expanded clonotypes. PBMCs that were unsorted prevented a conclusive naive versus antigen-experienced comparison.

A second PCR of about 6 to 11 cycles used a sample-barcoded 5' primer and a J-beta primer mix. MiXCR was run by TCRdb on the 5' RACE reads, yielding one entry per CDR3 protein. This sample has hundreds of thousands of distinct CDR3 sequences, with less than 30% found just once. V is TRBV5-1 and J is TRBJ2-3, with 8 bases that match TRBD2. This clonotype was sampled from a woman in her 70s in good health. Sequencing input: blood. The CDR3 sequence is CAVSVAGRYTDTQYF. The CDR3 DNA reads as TGCGCCGTATCTGTAGCGGGACGGTACACAGATACGCAGTATTTT.